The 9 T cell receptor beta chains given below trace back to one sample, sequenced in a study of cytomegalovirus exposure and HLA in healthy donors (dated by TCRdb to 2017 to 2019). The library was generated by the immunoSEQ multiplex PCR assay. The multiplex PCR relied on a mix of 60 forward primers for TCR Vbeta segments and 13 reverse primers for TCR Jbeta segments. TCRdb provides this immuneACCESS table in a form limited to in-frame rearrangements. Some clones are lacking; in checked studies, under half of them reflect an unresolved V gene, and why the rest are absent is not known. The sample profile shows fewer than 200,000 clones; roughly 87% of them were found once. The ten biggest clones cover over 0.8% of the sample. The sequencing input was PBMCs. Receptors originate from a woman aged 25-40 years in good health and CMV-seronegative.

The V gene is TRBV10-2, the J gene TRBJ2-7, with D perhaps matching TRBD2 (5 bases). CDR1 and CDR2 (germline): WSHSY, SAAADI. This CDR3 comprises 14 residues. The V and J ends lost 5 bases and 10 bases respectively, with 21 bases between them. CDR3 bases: TGCGCCAGCAGTCCCAAAGGCCGGGATGGCGCCCAGTACTTC. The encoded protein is CASSPKGRDGAQYF.

DNA for the CDR3: TGTGCCAGCAGCACTTCCACGGTTGCTTTCTTT. Translating it yields CASSTSTVAFF. The J gene is TRBJ1-1, the V gene TRBV6-5; D is uncertain. The V gene's germline CDR1 is MNHEY and CDR2 SVGAGI. The CDR3 runs to 11 residues. V lost 6 bases to trimming and J lost 11 bases, with 13 bases between them.

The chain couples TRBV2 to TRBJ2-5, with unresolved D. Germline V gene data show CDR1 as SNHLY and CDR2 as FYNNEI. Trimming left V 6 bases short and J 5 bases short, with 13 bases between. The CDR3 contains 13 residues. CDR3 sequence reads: CASSAFVEETQYF. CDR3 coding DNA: TGTGCCAGCAGCGCCTTCGTTGAGGAGACCCAGTACTTC.

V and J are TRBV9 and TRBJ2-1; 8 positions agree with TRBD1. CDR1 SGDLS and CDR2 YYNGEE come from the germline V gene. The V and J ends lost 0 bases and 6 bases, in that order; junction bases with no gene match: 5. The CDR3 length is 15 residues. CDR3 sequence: CASSVVGQGFNEQFF. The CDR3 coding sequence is TGTGCCAGCAGCGTAGTAGGACAGGGCTTCAATGAGCAGTTCTTC.

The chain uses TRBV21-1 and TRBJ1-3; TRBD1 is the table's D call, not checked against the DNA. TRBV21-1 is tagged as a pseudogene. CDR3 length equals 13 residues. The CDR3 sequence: CAKYGTGGNTIYF. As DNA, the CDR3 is TGTGCCAAATACGGGACAGGGGGAAACACCATATATTTT.

CDR3 region: CASSSRDSAKNIQYF. As DNA, the CDR3 is TGTGCCAGCAGCTCACGGGACTCCGCCAAAAACATTCAGTACTTC. The gene calls are TRBV7-2 and TRBJ2-4, with TRBD2 as a possible D gene (6 bases). Germline lookup yields CDR1 SGHTA and CDR2 FQGNSA. The V end lost 4 bases, the J end lost 1 base, and 11 bases lay between the germline ends. This CDR3 contains 15 residues. Together with reference TRBV7-2 and TRBJ2-4, the CDR3 gives the full variable domain: GAGVSQSPSNKVTEKGKDVELRCDPISGHTALYWYRQSLGQGLEFLIYFQGNSAPDKSGLPSDRFSAERTGGSVSTLTIQRTQQEDSAVYLCASSSRDSAKNIQYFGAGTRLSVL.

Here the CDR3 reads CASRLTGTSGGNRYEQYF. The CDR3 DNA follows: TGTGCCAGCAGACTAACCGGGACTAGCGGGGGTAATCGCTACGAGCAGTACTTC. The chain has TRBV27 and TRBJ2-7; 14 bases are a match to TRBD2. V trimming: 6 bases; J trimming: 3 bases; junction bases outside the gene matches: 13. This CDR3 is 18 amino acids long. CDR1 and CDR2 from the germline V gene are MNHEY and SMNVEV (reference sequence).

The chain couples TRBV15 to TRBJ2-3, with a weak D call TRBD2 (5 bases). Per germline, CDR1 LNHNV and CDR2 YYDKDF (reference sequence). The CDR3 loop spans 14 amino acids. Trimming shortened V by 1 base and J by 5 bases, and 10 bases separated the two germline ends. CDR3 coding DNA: TGTGCCACCAGCAGAGTACTAGAGGGAGATACGCAGTATTTT. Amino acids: CATSRVLEGDTQYF. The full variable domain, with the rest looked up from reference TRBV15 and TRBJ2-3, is DAMVIQNPRYQVTQFGKPVTLSCSQTLNHNVMYWYQQKSSQAPKLLFHYYDKDFNNEADTPDNFQSRRPNTSFCFLDIRSPGLGDTAMYLCATSRVLEGDTQYFGPGTRLTVL.

This chain's CDR3 is CASTPDRGRLTEAFF. The CDR3 nucleotides are TGTGCCAGCACCCCCGACAGGGGGCGCCTGACTGAAGCTTTCTTT. The chain couples TRBV7-2 to TRBJ1-1; 10 nucleotides match TRBD1. In germline, CDR1 is SGHTA, CDR2 FQGNSA. With V trimmed by 7 bases and J by 5 bases, 10 bases remained unmatched. The CDR3 length is 15 residues.